This is a list of T cell receptor beta chains from one sample in a study of control samples from healthy donors and cancer patients. This table comes from immunoSEQ multiplex PCR, and its TCRdb copy is limited to in-frame clones, with some not included. Of some 45,000 clones listed, around 93% are singletons. The sample taken for sequencing was PBMCs. These receptors were obtained from a woman in her thirties or forties with head and neck cancer. The CDR3 runs from the conserved cysteine through the conserved F or W. The order of the fields is J gene, clone size, D gene, V gene, CDR3 protein, CDR3 DNA. D genes are given only for firm matches. Size is omitted from some rows. Given values are once, few, many or a class for expanded clones.

>TRBJ1-1|-|-|TRBV18
CASSPASGGNTEAFF
TGTGCCAGCTCACCAGCCTCGGGGGGGAACACTGAAGCTTTCTTT
>TRBJ2-6|-|-|TRBV7-8
CASSPVSRLSGANVLTF
TGTGCCAGCAGTCCAGTCAGTCGGTTATCTGGGGCCAACGTCCTGACTTTC
>TRBJ2-7|-|-|TRBV28
CASSFEYSYEQYF
TGTGCCAGCAGTTTTGAATACTCCTACGAGCAGTACTTC
>TRBJ2-7|-|-|TRBV7-8
CASSLVGGQPYEQYF
TGTGCCAGCAGCTTGGTGGGTGGACAGCCCTACGAGCAGTACTTC
>TRBJ2-3|-|-|TRBV27
CASHPGSSNTQYF
TGTGCCAGCCATCCGGGCAGTTCGAATACGCAGTATTTT
>TRBJ1-2|-|TRBD1|TRBV5-1
CASSPQGTAGYTF
TGCGCCAGCAGCCCACAGGGGACCGCGGGCTACACCTTC
>TRBJ2-1|-|-|TRBV11-3
CASSSPRDSLDEQFF
TGTGCCAGCAGCTCTCCTCGGGACTCTTTAGATGAGCAGTTCTTC
>TRBJ1-5|-|-|TRBV19
CASSPTGIYQPQHF
TGTGCCAGTAGCCCTACAGGGATTTATCAGCCCCAGCATTTT
>TRBJ1-4|-|-|TRBV12-5
CASGTGQPTTNEKLFF
TGTGCTAGTGGTACCGGACAGCCAACAACTAATGAAAAACTGTTTTTT
>TRBJ1-1|-|-|TRBV28
CASSLDSTEAFF
TGTGCCAGCAGTCTGGACAGTACTGAAGCTTTCTTT
>TRBJ2-7|-|-|TRBV7-9
CASGLADSYEQYF
TGTGCCAGCGGGCTAGCTGACTCCTACGAGCAGTACTTC
>TRBJ2-3|few|TRBD2|TRBV6-1
CASSDTSGTDTQYF
TGTGCCAGCAGTGATACTAGCGGCACAGATACGCAGTATTTT
>TRBJ1-1|-|TRBD1|TRBV5-4
CASSWDRENTEAFF
TGTGCCAGCAGCTGGGACAGGGAGAACACTGAAGCTTTCTTT
>TRBJ2-7|-|-|TRBV6-6
CASSYRFYEQYF
TGTGCCAGCAGTTACCGGTTCTACGAGCAGTACTTC
>TRBJ2-2|-|-|TRBV9
CASSVGRASNTGELFF
TGTGCCAGCAGCGTAGGGAGGGCCTCGAACACCGGGGAGCTGTTTTTT
>TRBJ1-2|-|TRBD1|TRBV19
CASSARQGWSSSYTF
TGTGCCAGTAGTGCCCGACAGGGGTGGTCCTCAAGCTACACCTTC
>TRBJ2-5|-|-|TRBV2
CASSQETQYF
TGTGCCAGCAGTCAAGAGACCCAGTACTTC
>TRBJ2-7|-|-|TRBV6-5
CASSYSAAGQNEQYF
TGTGCCAGCAGTTACTCGGCTGCTGGTCAGAACGAGCAGTACTTC
>TRBJ2-7|-|TRBD2|TRBV5-4
CASSLGLAETYEQYF
TGTGCCAGCAGCTTAGGACTAGCGGAGACCTACGAGCAGTACTTC
>TRBJ1-5|-|TRBD1|TRBV24-1
CAPKRTGTGGRWPQHF
TGTGCCCCCAAGAGAACCGGGACAGGGGGGAGGTGGCCCCAGCATTTT
>TRBJ1-1|-|-|TRBV2
CASYPLSVTEAFF
TGTGCCAGCTACCCCCTTTCGGTCACTGAAGCTTTCTTT
>TRBJ1-1|once|TRBD1|TRBV28
CASGGQVDTEAFF
TGTGCCAGCGGGGGACAGGTGGACACTGAAGCTTTCTTT
>TRBJ2-3|-|-|TRBV5-1
CASSLLASDTQYF
TGCGCCAGCAGCTTACTAGCATCCGATACGCAGTATTTT
>TRBJ1-2|-|-|TRBV6-5
CASATSGTGNYGYTF
TGTGCCAGTGCCACATCAGGTACGGGAAACTATGGCTACACCTTC
>TRBJ2-2|-|-|TRBV19
CASSIKGAGELFF
TGTGCCAGTAGCATCAAAGGGGCCGGGGAGCTGTTTTTT
>TRBJ1-6|few|TRBD1|TRBV27
CASSMDRGRSPLHF
TGTGCCAGCAGTATGGACAGGGGGCGTTCACCCCTCCACTTT
>TRBJ1-4|-|TRBD1|TRBV30
CAWTGGTGEKLFF
TGTGCCTGGACGGGTGGGACAGGCGAAAAACTGTTTTTT
>TRBJ1-4|-|TRBD1|TRBV6-6
CASSTQGFNEKLFF
TGTGCCAGCAGTACACAGGGGTTTAACGAAAAACTGTTTTTT
>TRBJ2-7|-|TRBD1|TRBV28
CASITVAAGGAYEQYF
TGTGCCAGCATCACAGTCGCGGCAGGGGGAGCCTACGAGCAGTACTTC
>TRBJ1-1|-|-|TRBV6-6
CASSYRNIEAFF
TGTGCCAGCAGTTATCGGAACATTGAAGCTTTCTTT
>TRBJ1-2|once|-|TRBV27
CASSPGFGYTF
TGTGCCAGCAGTCCAGGGTTTGGCTACACCTTC
>TRBJ2-7|-|-|TRBV18
CASSSSSTPAFYEQYF
TGTGCCAGCTCATCCTCCAGTACCCCCGCGTTCTACGAGCAGTACTTC
>TRBJ1-4|-|TRBD1|TRBV3-1/TRBV3-2
CASSPRGTAPATNEKLFF
TGTGCCAGCAGCCCCCGAGGGACAGCTCCTGCAACTAATGAAAAACTGTTTTTT
>TRBJ1-1|-|-|TRBV10-3
CAIRAEGNTEAFF
TGTGCCATCAGGGCGGAAGGCAACACTGAAGCTTTCTTT
>TRBJ2-7|-|-|TRBV2
CASTAGGLGYEQYF
TGTGCCAGCACCGCCGGCGGGCTGGGCTACGAGCAGTACTTC
>TRBJ1-6|few|-|TRBV7-8
CASSLNRSPLHF
TGTGCCAGCAGCTTGAACCGCTCACCCCTCCACTTT
>TRBJ2-7|-|-|TRBV19
CASSMGQSYYEQYF
TGTGCCAGTAGTATGGGGCAGTCATACTACGAGCAGTACTTC
>TRBJ2-1|-|TRBD2|TRBV27
CASSFYGLAERWNEQFF
TGTGCCAGCAGTTTCTATGGACTAGCAGAGAGATGGAATGAGCAGTTCTTC
>TRBJ2-1|-|TRBD1|TRBV5-5
CASSWTGSEQFF
TGTGCCAGCAGCTGGACAGGGTCCGAGCAGTTCTTC
>TRBJ1-4|-|-|TRBV7-9
CASSLTTDATNEKLFF
TGTGCCAGCAGCCTAACGACTGATGCAACTAATGAAAAACTGTTTTTT
>TRBJ2-1|-|-|TRBV27
CASSPLTTRDEQFF
TGTGCCAGCAGTCCGCTAACTACTAGGGATGAGCAGTTCTTC
>TRBJ2-5|-|-|TRBV3-1/TRBV3-2
CASSRDGRQETQYF
TGTGCCAGCAGCCGGGACGGCCGCCAAGAGACCCAGTACTTC
>TRBJ2-3|-|-|TRBV5-1
CATSTSVSGRTDTQYF
TGCGCCACCAGTACCTCCGTCTCGGGTCGCACAGATACGCAGTATTTT
>TRBJ2-7|-|TRBD2|TRBV11-2
CASSRLAGNILNEQYF
TGTGCCAGCAGCAGACTAGCGGGAAACATATTGAACGAGCAGTACTTC
>TRBJ2-4|-|-|TRBV4-1
CASSQDGGADLNIQYF
TGCGCCAGCAGCCAAGATGGGGGGGCTGATTTAAACATTCAGTACTTC